The present TCR beta chain was sequenced within a study of T cell repertoires in cytomegalovirus infection. TCRdb reprocessed the reads via MiXCR and lists one record per CDR3 protein. The table lists roughly 300,000 distinct CDR3 sequences, over 7.5% of them singletons. This clonotype was counted a few times. This receptor was identified in a human donor in good health (CMV status not recorded). Some clones in this sample may be carry-over from other donors' samples. Sequenced: PBMCs.

The DNA of the CDR3 is TGTGCCAGCAGCTCCCACTTTGGACTAGCGGGAGGCTACGAGCAGTACTTC. Translation gives CASSSHFGLAGGYEQYF. V gene TRBV7-2 combines with J gene TRBJ2-7; the match to TRBD2 covers 14 bases. The CDR3 length is 17 residues. The germline gives CDR1 SGHTA, CDR2 FQGNSA. V was clipped by 4 bases and J by 3 bases; unmatched bases: 8. Full variable domain (missing parts from reference TRBV7-2 and TRBJ2-7): GAGVSQSPSNKVTEKGKDVELRCDPISGHTALYWYRQSLGQGLEFLIYFQGNSAPDKSGLPSDRFSAERTGGSVSTLTIQRTQQEDSAVYLCASSSHFGLAGGYEQYFGPGTRLTVT.